The 28 T cell receptor beta chains given below trace back to one sample, sequenced in a study of PD-1 blockade in classical Hodgkin lymphoma. Using immunoSEQ multiplex PCR, the repertoire was profiled, and TCRdb retains in-frame clones only, with some absent. The table lists fewer than 75,000 clones, more than 75% of them singletons, with more than 5% in the top ten. Every patient had relapsed following autologous stem cell transplantation, and cohorts differed in brentuximab vedotin exposure. This specimen was peripheral blood mononuclear cells (PBMCs), taken before the second cycle of nivolumab. The receptors come from a human donor with classical Hodgkin lymphoma.

The V gene is TRBV10-3, the J gene TRBJ1-3; 9 bases are a match to TRBD1. CDR1 and CDR2 (germline): ENHRY, SYGVKD. The CDR3 length is 15 residues. V dropped 3 bases and J dropped 7; count of bases not matched to a gene: 7. The CDR3 bases are TGTGCCATCAGTGAACGGACAGGGGTCGTGAACACCATATATTTT. This sequence encodes CAISERTGVVNTIYF.

The V call is TRBV30, the J call TRBJ1-1; no firm D call. There are 14 residues in the CDR3. Germline CDR1 is GTSNPN and CDR2 is SVGIG (reference sequence). V lost 3 bases to trimming and J lost 5 bases, with 16 bases between them. The CDR3 DNA reads TGTGCCTGGAGCGTTGAGAGGAGGAGGACTGAAGCTTTCTTT. This translates into CAWSVERRRTEAFF.

The J gene is TRBJ1-1, the V gene TRBV6-4; D not resolved. Trimming shortened V by 4 bases and J by 6 bases, and 12 bases separated the two germline ends. Germline CDR1 and CDR2: MRHNA and SNTAGT. This CDR3 is 13 amino acids long. The CDR3 bases are TGTGCCAGCAGTGCAGCGTTTGGGTCTGAAGCTTTCTTT. Protein: CASSAAFGSEAFF.

This chain uses TRBV25-1 with TRBJ2-7, with TRBD1 identical over 8 bases. V shed 1 base, J shed 9 bases, and the junction held 8 bases outside the gene matches. This CDR3 region has 14 residues. The germline V gene encodes CDR1 MGHDK and CDR2 SYGVNS. The CDR3 DNA sequence: TGTGCCAGCAGTGAATCATGGACAGGGTTTCGGCAGTACTTC. Protein: CASSESWTGFRQYF.

The chain has TRBV6-5 and TRBJ1-5; a weak D match, TRBD1 (6 bases). Germline V gene lookup returns CDR1 MNHEY and CDR2 SVGAGI. This CDR3 spans 14 amino acids. V lost 5 bases to trimming and J lost 1 base, with 9 bases between them. The CDR3 protein is CASSPGGSNQPQHF. CDR3 nucleotide sequence: TGTGCCAGCAGTCCCGGGGGCAGCAATCAGCCCCAGCATTTT.

This chain uses TRBV28 with TRBJ1-3, with TRBD1 as a possible D gene (5 bases). Looked up from germline, CDR1 is MDHEN and CDR2 is SYDVKM. The CDR3 covers 16 residues. V dropped 8 bases and J dropped 0 bases, with 17 bases sitting between them. The CDR3 here is CASGPPGRSSGNTIYF. The CDR3 region has the DNA TGTGCCAGCGGGCCTCCGGGACGCAGCTCTGGAAACACCATATATTTT.

This clone appeared a few times. The genes are TRBV6-6 and TRBJ2-5; the match to TRBD2 covers 11 bases. There are 15 residues in the CDR3. V lost 6 bases, J lost 1 base, and 4 bases stayed unmatched. Looked up from germline, CDR1 is MNHNY and CDR2 is SVGAGI (reference sequence). The CDR3 nucleotides read TGTGCCAGCAGGACTAGCGGGGAATCCCAAGAGACCCAGTACTTC. Its translation: CASRTSGESQETQYF.

This chain joins TRBV5-1 and TRBJ1-4, with D perhaps matching TRBD1 (5 bases). The germline V gene has CDR1 SGHRS and CDR2 YFSETQ. Trimming took 0 bases from V and 8 from J, leaving 14 bases between them. The CDR3 loop spans 15 amino acids. CDR3 bases: TGCGCCAGCAGCTTGGCCGGGACGTCTGGGGAAAAACTGTTTTTT. Its protein product is CASSLAGTSGEKLFF.

The chain has TRBV11-2 and TRBJ2-7; D possibly corresponds to TRBD2 (5 bases). This CDR3 contains 14 residues. Trimming removed 0 bases at V and 7 bases at J, with 13 bases between. CDR1 SGHAT and CDR2 FQNNGV come from the germline V gene. The CDR3 reads CASSLDRTAGEQYF. CDR3 in DNA: TGTGCCAGCAGCTTAGATCGGACTGCTGGGGAGCAGTACTTC.

The rearrangement uses TRBV7-8 and TRBJ1-2, with D perhaps matching TRBD1 (5 bases). V was cut by 1 base and J by 8 bases, with 17 bases left in between. This CDR3 region has 15 residues. Germline V gives CDR1 SGHVS, CDR2 FQNEAQ. CDR3 region: CASSLGPWQGGGYTF. The CDR3 bases are TGTGCCAGCAGCTTAGGGCCCTGGCAGGGTGGAGGCTACACCTTC.

The chain employs TRBV5-1 and TRBJ2-7; D uncertain. The CDR3 spans 15 residues. V was trimmed by 0 bases and J by 6 bases, leaving 16 bases between them. The germline V gene encodes CDR1 SGHRS and CDR2 YFSETQ. CDR3 sequence reads: CASSLAISPSGEQYF. The CDR3 DNA reads TGCGCCAGCAGCTTGGCAATTTCTCCTTCGGGCGAGCAGTACTTC.

The CDR3 here is CASSLGVQDTQYF. CDR3 DNA: TGCGCCAGCAGCTTAGGGGTTCAAGATACGCAGTATTTT. V gene TRBV5-1 combines with J gene TRBJ2-3; maybe TRBD1 (5 bases). The germline V gene encodes CDR1 SGHRS and CDR2 YFSETQ. V was trimmed by 2 bases and J by 5 bases, leaving 9 bases between them. This CDR3 is built from 13 residues.

This clone showed up just a few times. At the DNA level, this CDR3 is encoded by other sequences in the same sample as well. The chain couples TRBV5-1 to TRBJ1-2, with D maybe TRBD1 (6 bases). The CDR3 totals 13 residues. Germline V gives CDR1 SGHRS, CDR2 YFSETQ. Trimming pared 2 bases from V and 2 bases from J, leaving 7 bases between. The CDR3, as DNA: TGCGCCAGCAGCTTAGGGGGGAACTATGGCTACACCTTC. Residues: CASSLGGNYGYTF.

This clone was picked up one time. The genes are TRBV5-1 and TRBJ2-6; TRBD1 aligns across 11 bases. V lost 4 bases, J lost 2 bases, and 8 bases stayed unmatched. The CDR3 is made up of 18 amino acids. Germline V gene data show CDR1 as SGHRS and CDR2 as YFSETQ. The CDR3 loop is CASSERTGGTAGANVLTF. As DNA, the CDR3 is TGCGCCAGCAGCGAAAGGACAGGGGGCACCGCTGGGGCCAACGTCCTGACTTTC.

The V call is TRBV9, the J call TRBJ2-7, with 8 positions matching TRBD2. The CDR3 extends over 14 amino acids. The germline CDR1 and CDR2 sequences are SGDLS and YYNGEE. Losses at the gene ends were 3 bases for V and 6 bases for J; bases not matched to a gene: 8. In DNA, the CDR3 is TGTGCCAGCAGCGGCGGGACCCTAGCGGGCGAGCAGTACTTC. This gives the protein CASSGGTLAGEQYF.

This clone was seen a single time. The V gene is TRBV2, the J gene TRBJ2-3, with TRBD2 identical over 12 bases. CDR1 SNHLY and CDR2 FYNNEI come from the germline V gene. This CDR3 has 16 residues. V lost 2 bases and J lost 3; bases outside the gene matches: 3. CDR3 DNA: TGTGCCAGCAGTGAATGGCTAGCGGGGGGGACAGATACGCAGTATTTT. As protein: CASSEWLAGGTDTQYF. Full variable domain (missing parts from reference TRBV2 and TRBJ2-3): EPEVTQTPSHQVTQMGQEVILRCVPISNHLYFYWYRQILGQKVEFLVSFYNNEISEKSEIFDDQFSVERPDGSNFTLKIRSTKLEDSAMYFCASSEWLAGGTDTQYFGPGTRLTVL.

V gene TRBV4-1 combines with J gene TRBJ2-7; D gene ambiguous. The V gene lost 2 bases and the J gene lost 0 bases, with 8 bases spanning the gap. This CDR3 has 14 amino acids. The germline gives CDR1 MGHRA, CDR2 YSYEKL. The CDR3 protein is CASSQLESSYEQYF. CDR3 DNA: TGCGCCAGCAGCCAACTAGAGAGCTCCTACGAGCAGTACTTC.

This clone was recorded a few times. The chain recombines TRBV9 with TRBJ1-5; 7 bases fit TRBD1. J gave up 6 bases and V 0 bases, and 3 bases lay outside the gene matches. Looked up from germline, CDR1 is SGDLS and CDR2 is YYNGEE. The CDR3 runs 14 residues. CDR3 protein: CASSVAAGGQPQHF. In DNA, the CDR3 is TGTGCCAGCAGCGTAGCCGCAGGGGGTCAGCCCCAGCATTTT.

V gene TRBV5-1 combines with J gene TRBJ2-2, with D unresolved. The germline V gene has CDR1 SGHRS and CDR2 YFSETQ. This CDR3 has 13 amino acids. The ends were cut back, 2 bases at V and 5 bases at J, with 7 bases in the middle. CDR3 region: CASSFSGTGELFF. The CDR3 DNA reads as TGCGCCAGCAGCTTCTCCGGGACCGGGGAGCTGTTTTTT.

The chain employs TRBV6-5 and TRBJ1-2, with D possibly matching TRBD1 (6 bases). Germline CDR1 and CDR2: MNHEY and SVGAGI. The ends were cut back, 6 bases at V and 4 bases at J, with 18 bases in the middle. The CDR3 loop spans 15 amino acids. CDR3 in amino acids: CASRPGQSGGYGYTF. CDR3 bases: TGTGCCAGCAGACCTGGACAGAGTGGTGGCTATGGCTACACCTTC.

This chain links TRBV5-1 with TRBJ1-2; D uncertain. The germline V gene has CDR1 SGHRS and CDR2 YFSETQ. V was cut by 5 bases and J by 4 bases, with 15 bases left in between. CDR3 length: 14 residues. DNA of the CDR3: TGCGCCAGCAGGTTGAATACGGGTAGCTATGGCTACACCTTC. Protein product: CASRLNTGSYGYTF.

The genes are TRBV28 and TRBJ2-7; possibly TRBD1 for D (6 bases). V gave up 7 bases and J gave up 6 bases, with 22 bases separating them. CDR3 length: 15 amino acids. Germline V gene sequence: CDR1 MDHEN, CDR2 SYDVKM. The CDR3, as DNA: TGTGCCAGCACCTCCCTGGGGGCAGGCTTTTCCGAGCAGTACTTC. It is translated as CASTSLGAGFSEQYF.

The chain employs TRBV5-1 and TRBJ2-7; 7 bases align to TRBD1. Germline trimming cut 4 bases from V and 5 bases from J; bases unmatched to any gene: 6. CDR1 SGHRS and CDR2 YFSETQ come from the germline V gene. This CDR3 region has 13 residues. CDR3 DNA: TGCGCCAGCAGCCCATTGACAGGGAACGAGCAGTACTTC. It yields the protein CASSPLTGNEQYF.

This CDR3 is CASSPLSTYEQYF. Written as DNA, the CDR3 is TGTGCCAGCTCCCCTCTCAGTACCTACGAGCAGTACTTC. J is TRBJ2-7 and V is TRBV6-1; no clear D. Trimming stripped 8 bases from V and 2 bases from J, with 13 bases between. Germline V CDR1 and CDR2: MNHNS, SASEGT. This CDR3 comprises 13 residues.

This sequence joins TRBV4-1 and TRBJ1-1, with D hard to call. This CDR3 is built from 15 residues. The ends were cut back, 0 bases at V and 3 bases at J, with 11 bases in the middle. Germline-derived CDR1 and CDR2 are MGHRA and YSYEKL. The DNA for the CDR3 is TGCGCCAGCAGCCAAGACAGGAGCTATTACACTGAAGCTTTCTTT. Protein sequence: CASSQDRSYYTEAFF.

The J gene is TRBJ2-7, the V gene TRBV7-9; possibly TRBD1 or TRBD2 for D (5 bases each). The CDR3 extends over 15 amino acids. With 5 bases removed from V and 0 bases from J, the gap between germline ends came to 14 bases. CDR1 SEHNR and CDR2 FQNEAQ come from the germline V gene (reference sequence). CDR3 sequence reads: CASSPQRGNSYEQYF. The CDR3 coding sequence is TGTGCCAGCAGCCCTCAGAGGGGTAACTCCTACGAGCAGTACTTC. The variable domain in full, with the rest retrieved from reference TRBV7-9 and TRBJ2-7, is DTGVSQNPRHKITKRGQNVTFRCDPISEHNRLYWYRQTLGQGPEFLTYFQNEAQLEKSRLLSDRFSAERPKGSFSTLEIQRTEQGDSAMYLCASSPQRGNSYEQYFGPGTRLTVT.

Only one count was recorded for this clone. The junction departs from germline at one end; a sequencing error may be responsible. This CDR3 is also generated by other DNA sequences in the sample. The CDR3 region is CASSQDGGYSTDTQYF. CDR3 in DNA: TGCGCCAGCAGCCAAGATGGGGGGTATAGCACAGATACGCAGTATTTT. The chain recombines TRBV5-4 with TRBJ2-3; possible D gene TRBD2, 6 bases. The germline V gene encodes CDR1 SGHNT and CDR2 YYREEE (reference sequence). This CDR3 contains 16 residues.

The chain has TRBV4-1 and TRBJ1-2, with TRBD1 identical over 9 bases. V was pared by 5 bases and J by 2 bases, with 3 bases of the junction left unmatched. The CDR3 length is 14 residues. Germline CDR1 and CDR2: MGHRA and YSYEKL. The DNA for the CDR3 is TGCGCCAGCAGCGGGACAGGGAAAAACTATGGCTACACCTTC. This gives the protein CASSGTGKNYGYTF.